This entry lists 18 T cell receptor beta chains sequenced from one sample in a study of blood T cell repertoires in COVID-19 (dated by TCRdb to 2020 to 2022). Library construction relied on the immunoSEQ multiplex PCR assay. Drawn from immuneACCESS, this table holds only the in-frame rearrangements with V and J called that TCRdb kept. Clones are partly lost; checked studies trace under half to an unresolved V gene and leave the rest unexplained. The sample profile shows over 65,000 clones; roughly 80% of them were found once. The top ten constitute 15% to 20% of the sample. Sequencing was carried out using peripheral blood. The source of these receptors is an elderly man with active or convalescent COVID-19.

This clone was counted between two and nine times. The chain joins TRBV24-1 to TRBJ2-1, with D possibly being TRBD1 (6 bases). From germline, CDR1 is KGHDR and CDR2 SFDVKD. The CDR3 covers 15 residues. The V gene lost 0 bases and the J gene lost 8 bases, with 13 bases spanning the gap. Here the CDR3 reads CATSDLRQGKDEQFF. CDR3 coding DNA: TGTGCCACCAGTGATTTGAGGCAGGGGAAGGATGAGCAGTTCTTC.

The chain is built from TRBV5-4 and TRBJ2-3; 8 bases map to TRBD2. With V trimmed by 2 bases and J by 4 bases, 6 bases remained unmatched. Germline CDR1 and CDR2: SGHNT and YYREEE (reference sequence). This CDR3 region has 15 residues. CDR3 nucleotides: TGTGCCAGCAGCTTAGGACTAGCTGGTCCAGATACGCAGTATTTT. Translation gives CASSLGLAGPDTQYF. Complete variable domain (other parts from reference TRBV5-4 and TRBJ2-3): ETGVTQSPTHLIKTRGQQVTLRCSSQSGHNTVSWYQQALGQGPQFIFQYYREEENGRGNFPPRFSGLQFPNYSSELNVNALELDDSALYLCASSLGLAGPDTQYFGPGTRLTVL.

The J gene is TRBJ2-2, the V gene TRBV19, with 9 bases lining up with TRBD2. V gave up 5 bases and J gave up 1 base; unmatched junction bases: 5. The CDR3 is 16 amino acids. The germline CDR1 and CDR2 sequences are LNHDA and SQIVND (reference sequence). The CDR3 region has the DNA TGTGCCAGTAGTGTAGCGGGGGTCCTGAACACCGGGGAGCTGTTTTTT. Its translation is CASSVAGVLNTGELFF.

The chain combines TRBV19 with TRBJ1-5, with D perhaps matching TRBD1 (5 bases). V lost 8 bases and J 5 bases, leaving 10 bases between the germline ends. Germline V lookup: CDR1 LNHDA, CDR2 SQIVND (reference sequence). CDR3 length: 12 residues. For the CDR3, the DNA is TGTGCCAGTGAAGGACATCATCAGCCCCAGCATTTT. This encodes CASEGHHQPQHF.

This rearrangement joins TRBV2 to TRBJ2-6; 7 bases line up with TRBD1. This CDR3 is built from 15 residues. CDR1 is SNHLY and CDR2 is FYNNEI in the germline V gene. V gave up 6 bases and J gave up 5 bases; unmatched junction bases: 7. CDR3 protein: CASRGQESRANVLTF. DNA for the CDR3: TGTGCCAGCAGAGGACAGGAGTCCAGGGCCAACGTCCTGACTTTC. Variable domain in full (rest from reference TRBV2 and TRBJ2-6): EPEVTQTPSHQVTQMGQEVILRCVPISNHLYFYWYRQILGQKVEFLVSFYNNEISEKSEIFDDQFSVERPDGSNFTLKIRSTKLEDSAMYFCASRGQESRANVLTFGAGSRLTVL.

This clone was picked up a small number of times. The chain is built from TRBV4-1 and TRBJ1-5, with a possible D match to TRBD1 (5 bases). The CDR3 is made up of 15 amino acids. Germline values: CDR1 MGHRA, CDR2 YSYEKL. V was pared by 5 bases and J by 3 bases, with 14 bases between. The CDR3 nucleotides read TGCGCCAGCAGCAGCTCGACAGCGAACAATCAGCCCCAGCATTTT. As protein: CASSSSTANNQPQHF.

The chain combines TRBV5-1 with TRBJ2-2; D gene ambiguous. V lost 0 bases to trimming and J lost 2 bases, with 2 bases between them. The CDR3 is 13 amino acids. Germline-derived CDR1 and CDR2 are SGHRS and YFSETQ. CDR3 sequence reads: CASSLVNTGELFF. CDR3 DNA sequence: TGCGCCAGCAGCTTGGTAAACACCGGGGAGCTGTTTTTT.

The chain links TRBV2 to TRBJ2-1, with TRBD1 matching over 7 bases. Germline CDR1 and CDR2: SNHLY and FYNNEI. The J segment lost 4 bases and the V segment lost 7 bases, leaving 4 bases of the junction unmatched. This CDR3 spans 13 amino acids. The DNA of the CDR3 is TGTGCCAGCATCCAGGACAGGTACAATGAGCAGTTCTTC. Its protein is CASIQDRYNEQFF.

V usage is TRBV11-2 and J usage is TRBJ1-1; 7 bases align to TRBD1. V was pared by 5 bases and J by 4 bases, with 7 bases of the junction left unmatched. The CDR3 covers 14 residues. Germline loops: CDR1 SGHAT, CDR2 FQNNGV. This CDR3 reads CASSVIQGITEAFF. The CDR3, as DNA: TGTGCCAGCAGCGTAATACAGGGGATCACTGAAGCTTTCTTT.

The chain carries TRBV30 and TRBJ1-4, with 7 bases matching TRBD1. CDR3 length equals 12 residues. With V trimmed by 7 bases and J by 8 bases, 7 bases remained unmatched. Germline-derived CDR1 and CDR2 are GTSNPN and SVGIG (reference sequence). DNA of the CDR3: TGTGCCTCCAGACAGGGCGACGAAAAACTGTTTTTT. It encodes CASRQGDEKLFF.

The V gene is TRBV5-6, the J gene TRBJ1-2; no reliable D call. There are 17 residues in the CDR3. CDR1 is SGHDT and CDR2 is YYEEEE in the germline V gene. The V end was cut by 4 bases, the J end by 4 bases, with 23 bases between. CDR3 bases: TGTGCCAGCAGCCAGACGGGCGGGCCCGCCAATCCCTATGGCTACACCTTC. Residues: CASSQTGGPANPYGYTF.

The chain has TRBV4-1 and TRBJ2-1, with D possibly being TRBD1 (7 bases). CDR1 is MGHRA and CDR2 is YSYEKL in the germline V gene. Deletions cut 0 bases from V and 8 bases from J, with 14 bases between. The CDR3 loop spans 15 amino acids. CDR3 in DNA: TGCGCCAGCAGCCAAGAGGTCAGGGGGGTAGATGAGCAGTTCTTC. It is translated as CASSQEVRGVDEQFF.

The chain carries TRBV7-2 and TRBJ2-7; D may be TRBD2 (6 bases). Germline CDR1 reads SGHTA; CDR2 reads FQGNSA. CDR3 length: 14 amino acids. V lost 4 bases and J 9 bases, leaving 19 bases between the germline ends. CDR3 sequence reads: CASSSQGGHHAQYV. In nucleotides, the CDR3 is TGTGCCAGCAGCTCGCAGGGAGGTCATCACGCGCAGTACGTC.

The chain recombines TRBV5-5 with TRBJ1-5; no clear D. The germline CDR1 and CDR2 sequences are SGHKS and YYEKEE (reference sequence). The CDR3 loop spans 13 amino acids. Trimming shortened V by 3 bases and J by 7 bases, and 11 bases separated the two germline ends. The CDR3 DNA reads TGTGCCAGCAGCTCAGTCGGGAACCAGCCCCAGCATTTT. Its protein is CASSSVGNQPQHF.

This chain links TRBV7-9 with TRBJ1-2; D not resolved. There are 16 residues in the CDR3. V was pared by 0 bases and J by 2 bases, with 13 bases between. Germline CDR1 is SEHNR and CDR2 is FQNEAQ (reference sequence). In DNA, the CDR3 is TGTGCCAGCAGCTTAGCGGCGGGAGATCTAAACTATGGCTACACCTTC. Amino acids: CASSLAAGDLNYGYTF.

The J gene is TRBJ2-2, the V gene TRBV5-6, with 9 bases fitting TRBD1. Germline loops: CDR1 SGHDT, CDR2 YYEEEE. The CDR3 sequence is 16 residues long. The J segment lost 0 bases and the V segment lost 1 base, leaving 1 base of the junction unmatched. In DNA form, the CDR3 reads TGTGCCAGCAGCTTGTGGGACAGGGCGAACACCGGGGAGCTGTTTTTT. Encoded protein: CASSLWDRANTGELFF.

The table lists this clone with a count of one. V is TRBV19 and J is TRBJ2-3; D may be TRBD1 (5 bases). Germline V lookup: CDR1 LNHDA, CDR2 SQIVND (reference sequence). CDR3 size: 13 residues. Trimming took off 5 bases at V and 4 bases at J, with 10 bases between the two ends. CDR3 coding DNA: TGTGCCAGTAGTGGGGCGCGATCAGATACGCAGTATTTT. As protein: CASSGARSDTQYF.

The chain couples TRBV28 to TRBJ2-7; weak D call: TRBD1 (5 bases). V was pared by 5 bases and J by 0 bases, with 14 bases between. CDR1 MDHEN and CDR2 SYDVKM come from the germline V gene. The CDR3 spans 15 residues. The CDR3, as DNA: TGTGCCAGCAGTCCCCCTGGGGCGAGCTCCTACGAGCAGTACGTC. Encoded protein: CASSPPGASSYEQYV.